This record looks at one T cell receptor beta chain sequence and its context. Germline assignment: CDR1 LNHNV and CDR2 YYDKDF (reference sequence). The V gene lost 6 bases and the J gene lost 3 bases, with 11 bases spanning the gap. This CDR3 is 14 amino acids long. Amplified TCR beta CDR3 regions came from RNA transcripts. The primer set for the first-round RT-PCR of the TCR CDR3 was HTBI. TCRdb re-analysed the multiplex PCR reads in MiXCR, keeping a single row per CDR3 protein. The sample holds about 200,000 distinct CDR3 sequences, about a sixth seen once. This sample stems from a study of T cells in Graves' hyperthyroidism and ophthalmopathy.

Sequenced: blood. The sequence derives from a woman aged 50 to 60 with Graves' hyperthyroidism. The chain carries TRBV15 and TRBJ1-4; D is undetermined. CDR3 loop: CATSFSHPNEKLFF. The CDR3 DNA follows: TGTGCCACCAGTTTCAGTCATCCTAATGAAAAACTGTTTTTT.